These T cell receptor beta chains were read from a single sample in a study of blood T cell repertoires in COVID-19. TCRdb's copy holds only in-frame clones and misses some; the assay was immunoSEQ multiplex PCR. The sample includes around 240,000 clones, approximately 82% seen only once; the top ten take under 2%. The sample was peripheral blood. The receptors stem from an elderly woman with acute or convalescent COVID-19. The CDR3 runs from the conserved cysteine through the conserved F or W. Fields, in order: J gene, D gene, CDR3 length, V gene, CDR3 protein. A D gene is named only where the DNA matches it firmly.

TRBJ2-5,-,13,TRBV4-3,CASSHGTGSTQYF
TRBJ1-5,-,13,TRBV6-5,CASSYSLAQPQHF
TRBJ2-3,TRBD2,17,TRBV28,CASSSPIAGGSTDTQYF
TRBJ2-2,-,15,TRBV13,CASSLDTTNTGELFF
TRBJ2-2,-,13,TRBV7-3,CASSLKGSGELFF
TRBJ1-1,-,13,TRBV6-5,CASSQTVDTEAFF
TRBJ2-3,-,12,TRBV5-1,CASSPDFDTQYF
TRBJ2-1,-,15,TRBV14,CASSQVGRGYNEQFF
TRBJ2-7,TRBD1,17,TRBV29-1,CSVEVPTGGTGGYEQYF
TRBJ1-2,-,14,TRBV5-5,CASSTDRSLYGYTF
TRBJ1-2,-,14,TRBV29-1,CSVGPLYGGYGYTF
TRBJ2-5,-,13,TRBV28,CASRSTGLETQYF
TRBJ2-3,-,14,TRBV6-5,CASSFPQGTDTQYF
TRBJ2-3,TRBD2,14,TRBV7-2,CASMPSGATDTQYF
TRBJ2-7,-,14,TRBV29-1,CSVETGTGTYEQYF
TRBJ2-1,TRBD2,13,TRBV5-1,CASSLAGVSSQFF